A selection of T cell receptor beta chains follows, all from one sample in a study of T-cell reconstitution after alpha-beta-depleted transplantation in children. TCRdb processed the PCR reads anew with MiXCR; each CDR3 protein has one entry. The sample has hundreds of thousands of distinct CDR3 sequences; about 18% are singletons. Sequences were derived from PBMCs from the stem cell graft donor, sampled from the stem cell graft. The receptors shown here come from a human donor who donated a stem cell graft to a child with acute lymphoblastic leukemia. The CDR3 runs from the conserved cysteine through the conserved F or W. The order of the fields is D gene, J gene, clone size, V gene, CDR3 protein, CDR3 DNA. The D gene is left open where the match is weak. Size is stated for part of the rows, as once, few or many counts, or as a class when the clone is expanded.

D: TRBD1
J: TRBJ1-2
size: -
V: TRBV27
CDR3: CASSHRDRGPFNYGYTF
DNA: TGTGCCAGCAGTCACCGGGACAGGGGGCCCTTTAACTATGGCTACACCTTC

D: TRBD1
J: TRBJ2-7
size: -
V: TRBV27
CDR3: CASARGGQEYEQYF
DNA: TGTGCCAGCGCACGTGGTGGACAGGAGTACGAGCAGTACTTC

D: TRBD1
J: TRBJ2-3
size: few
V: TRBV11-3
CDR3: CASSLDRATDTQYF
DNA: TGTGCCAGCAGCTTGGACAGGGCTACAGATACGCAGTATTTT

D: TRBD2
J: TRBJ2-1
size: few
V: TRBV12-3/TRBV12-4
CDR3: CASRPTGRAYNEQFF
DNA: TGTGCCAGCAGGCCGACCGGGAGGGCCTACAATGAGCAGTTCTTC

D: TRBD2
J: TRBJ2-5
size: -
V: TRBV7-9
CDR3: CASSARLAEETQYF
DNA: TGTGCCAGCAGCGCTAGACTAGCGGAAGAGACCCAGTACTTC

D: -
J: TRBJ2-7
size: -
V: TRBV5-1
CDR3: CASSLITASTYEQYF
DNA: TGCGCCAGCAGCTTGATCACAGCGAGTACTTACGAGCAGTACTTC

D: -
J: TRBJ2-1
size: -
V: TRBV11-2
CDR3: CASSSTGVTYNEQFF
DNA: TGTGCCAGCAGCTCGACCGGGGTCACTTACAATGAGCAGTTCTTC

D: TRBD2
J: TRBJ2-7
size: -
V: TRBV5-1
CDR3: CASSAGNSYEQYF
DNA: TGCGCCAGTTCAGCGGGAAATAGCTACGAGCAGTACTTC

D: TRBD1
J: TRBJ1-2
size: -
V: TRBV20-1
CDR3: CSASRGLGYGYTF
DNA: TGCAGTGCTAGCAGGGGGCTGGGCTATGGCTACACCTTC

D: -
J: TRBJ1-5
size: -
V: TRBV9
CDR3: CASSVASGFHQPQHF
DNA: TGTGCCAGCAGCGTAGCATCAGGGTTCCATCAGCCCCAGCATTTT

D: -
J: TRBJ2-7
size: -
V: TRBV6-5
CDR3: CASSPSRVSSYEQYF
DNA: TGTGCCAGCAGTCCCTCGCGGGTGAGCTCCTACGAGCAGTACTTC

D: -
J: TRBJ1-5
size: few
V: TRBV5-5
CDR3: CASSLITGSQPQHF
DNA: TGTGCCAGCAGCTTGATAACAGGGAGCCAGCCCCAGCATTTT

D: TRBD2
J: TRBJ2-1
size: few
V: TRBV4-2
CDR3: CASSHTSGNYNEQFF
DNA: TGTGCCAGCAGCCATACTAGCGGGAACTACAATGAGCAGTTCTTC

D: -
J: TRBJ2-2
size: few
V: TRBV9
CDR3: CASSVVAGLTGELFF
DNA: TGTGCCAGCAGCGTTGTCGCAGGGCTCACCGGGGAGCTGTTTTTT

D: -
J: TRBJ1-2
size: -
V: TRBV3-1
CDR3: CASSQSNYGYTF
DNA: TGTGCCAGCAGCCAATCCAACTATGGCTACACCTTC

D: TRBD1
J: TRBJ2-1
size: few
V: TRBV7-3
CDR3: CASSLQGAMSYNEQFF
DNA: TGTGCCAGCAGCTTACAGGGGGCTATGTCCTACAATGAGCAGTTCTTC

D: -
J: TRBJ2-3
size: many
V: TRBV5-1
CDR3: CASRQDSTDTQYF
DNA: TGCGCCAGCAGACAAGACAGCACAGATACGCAGTATTTT

D: -
J: TRBJ1-1
size: few
V: TRBV7-8
CDR3: CASSSLRGWGEAFF
DNA: TGTGCCAGCAGCTCGCTCAGGGGCTGGGGAGAAGCTTTCTTT

D: TRBD1
J: TRBJ2-1
size: -
V: TRBV5-1
CDR3: CASSPRQGGNEQFF
DNA: TGCGCCAGCAGCCCCCGACAGGGTGGGAATGAGCAGTTCTTC

D: -
J: TRBJ2-2
size: -
V: TRBV7-3
CDR3: CASSPQANTGELFF
DNA: TGTGCCAGCAGTCCACAGGCGAACACCGGGGAGCTGTTTTTT

D: -
J: TRBJ1-6
size: -
V: TRBV5-1
CDR3: CASSEDSYSPLHF
DNA: TGCGCCAGCAGCGAAGACAGTTACTCACCCCTCCACTTT

D: -
J: TRBJ1-2
size: -
V: TRBV12-3/TRBV12-4
CDR3: CASSFENDGYTF
DNA: TGTGCCAGCAGTTTCGAGAATGATGGCTACACCTTC

D: -
J: TRBJ1-1
size: few
V: TRBV1
CDR3: CTSSQDRETGGDAEAFF
DNA: TGCACCAGCAGCCAAGATCGCGAGACAGGGGGCGACGCTGAAGCTTTCTTT

D: -
J: TRBJ2-2
size: -
V: TRBV5-1
CDR3: CASSLGTEPNTGELFF
DNA: TGCGCCAGCAGCCTCGGGACGGAACCAAACACCGGGGAGCTGTTTTTT

D: -
J: TRBJ1-1
size: -
V: TRBV11-2
CDR3: CASSLADKAFF
DNA: TGTGCCAGCAGCTTAGCCGACAAAGCTTTCTTT

D: -
J: TRBJ1-3
size: -
V: TRBV11-1
CDR3: CASSLVVGPRMRTGNTIYF
DNA: TGTGCCAGCAGCCTCGTTGTAGGGCCCCGGATGAGAACTGGAAACACCATATATTTT

D: -
J: TRBJ2-5
size: -
V: TRBV29-1
CDR3: CSVDPSSQGTQYF
DNA: TGCAGCGTTGACCCCTCTTCACAGGGGACCCAGTACTTC

D: -
J: TRBJ1-1
size: -
V: TRBV24-1
CDR3: CATSEGLGTEAFF
DNA: TGTGCCACCAGTGAGGGGTTGGGCACTGAAGCTTTCTTT

D: TRBD1
J: TRBJ1-1
size: many
V: TRBV7-8
CDR3: CASSGVTGHTEAFF
DNA: TGTGCCAGCAGCGGGGTGACAGGGCACACTGAAGCTTTCTTT